Given below is one TCR beta chain in context. Its antigen is unidentified. This record belongs to a study of cytomegalovirus exposure and HLA in healthy donors. The primer mix had 60 Vbeta and 13 Jbeta primers. Some clones are missing from TCRdb's copy, which holds only in-frame ones; the method was immunoSEQ multiplex PCR. Among under 250,000 clones, approximately 82% were seen once, and the ten largest hold about 10%. The CDR3 has 15 residues. V lost 2 bases and J lost 0, with 8 bases in between. Germline V gene lookup returns CDR1 KGHSH and CDR2 LQKENI. The donors (healthy individuals) were bone marrow donors. Study-level findings and limits: It was shown in a later analysis that HLA-associated TCR beta chains were more clonally expanded than other, equally common chains. Using the classifier, cytomegalovirus status was reportedly diagnosed with high specificity and sensitivity.

The chain links TRBV18 to TRBJ2-1; D is uncertain. The sequence was obtained from a woman between 45 and 60 years old in good health and CMV-seropositive. Material for sequencing was PBMCs. The CDR3 nucleotides are TGTGCCAGCTCACCAGGCGCTAGCTCCTACAATGAGCAGTTCTTC. Its protein product is CASSPGASSYNEQFF.